The next 4 T cell receptor beta chains were all read from a single sample in a study of blood T cell repertoires in COVID-19. Data came from immunoSEQ multiplex PCR; TCRdb stores just in-frame clones and leaves some out. In the table there are almost 95,000 clones, less than 75% of which are singletons. Sequencing was carried out using peripheral blood. The receptors were sampled from a woman aged 60-75 years in a cohort sampled during active or convalescent COVID-19.

This clone was counted a single time. The chain joins TRBV27 to TRBJ1-1; TRBD1 matches 7 bases. In germline, CDR1 is MNHEY, CDR2 SMNVEV (reference sequence). The CDR3 totals 14 residues. V lost 5 bases to trimming and J lost 2 bases; unmatched junction nucleotides: 5. This CDR3 reads CASSPRQGNTEAFF. The CDR3 DNA is TGTGCCAGCAGTCCACGACAGGGAAACACTGAAGCTTTCTTT.

The chain links TRBV12-5 to TRBJ2-7; 10 positions match TRBD1. Germline loops: CDR1 LGHNT, CDR2 FRNRAP. CDR3 length: 14 residues. J was trimmed by 2 bases and V by 4 bases; bases with no gene match: 2. The CDR3 protein is CASGSGQGTYEQYF. The CDR3 DNA reads TGTGCTAGTGGTTCGGGACAGGGGACCTACGAGCAGTACTTC.

V usage is TRBV9 and J usage is TRBJ2-7; no clear D. V lost 4 bases, J lost 5 bases, and 16 bases lay in between. CDR3 length: 14 amino acids. CDR1 SGDLS and CDR2 YYNGEE come from the germline V gene. The chain's CDR3 is CASSTSSLPHEQYF. Written as DNA, the CDR3 is TGTGCCAGCAGCACCTCCAGTCTGCCCCACGAGCAGTACTTC. The variable domain in full, completed from reference TRBV9 and TRBJ2-7, reads DSGVTQTPKHLITATGQRVTLRCSPRSGDLSVYWYQQSLDQGLQFLIQYYNGEERAKGNILERFSAQQFPDLHSELNLSSLELGDSALYFCASSTSSLPHEQYFGPGTRLTVT.

The J gene is TRBJ1-3, the V gene TRBV6-5; D remains ambiguous. V lost 2 bases, J lost 0 bases, and 8 bases lay in between. The CDR3 is 15 residues long. Germline V CDR1 and CDR2: MNHEY, SVGAGI. Here the CDR3 DNA reads TGTGCCAGCAGTTACAACGGGTACTCTGGAAACACCATATATTTT. The encoded protein is CASSYNGYSGNTIYF.